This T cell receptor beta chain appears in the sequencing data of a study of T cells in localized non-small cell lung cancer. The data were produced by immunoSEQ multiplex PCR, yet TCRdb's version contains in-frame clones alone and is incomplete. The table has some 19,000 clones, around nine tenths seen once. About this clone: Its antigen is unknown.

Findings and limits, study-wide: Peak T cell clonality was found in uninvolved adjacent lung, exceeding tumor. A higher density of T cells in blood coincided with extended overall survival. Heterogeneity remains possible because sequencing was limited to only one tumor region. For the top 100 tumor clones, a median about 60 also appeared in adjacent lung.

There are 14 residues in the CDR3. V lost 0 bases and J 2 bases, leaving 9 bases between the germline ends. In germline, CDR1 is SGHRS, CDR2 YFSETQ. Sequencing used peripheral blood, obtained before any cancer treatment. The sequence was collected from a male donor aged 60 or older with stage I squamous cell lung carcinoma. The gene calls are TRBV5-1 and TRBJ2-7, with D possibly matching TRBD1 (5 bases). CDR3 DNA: TGCGCCAGCAGCTTGGCTGCGACAGCCTACGAGCAGTACTTC. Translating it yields CASSLAATAYEQYF. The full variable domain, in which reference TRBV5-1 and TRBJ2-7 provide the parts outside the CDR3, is KAGVTQTPRYLIKTRGQQVTLSCSPISGHRSVSWYQQTPGQGLQFLFEYFSETQRNKGNFPGRFSGRQFSNSRSEMNVSTLELGDSALYLCASSLAATAYEQYFGPGTRLTVT.